The 18 T cell receptor beta chains below were found in one sample sequenced in a study of T-cell reconstitution after alpha-beta-depleted transplantation in children. As it was prepared, the TCRbeta library received unique molecular identifiers. From the PCR reads, TCRdb called clonotypes with MiXCR, one entry per CDR3 protein. This table holds 200,000 to 250,000 distinct CDR3 sequences, under 9.5% found once. The sample was PBMCs, mostly from graft donor cells, taken 180 days after TCRalphabeta/CD19-depleted stem cell transplant. The receptors stem from a male patient between 10 and 17 years old who had a stem cell transplant for acute lymphoblastic leukemia, so the T cells may come from the graft donor.

This clonotype was seen ten or more times. This chain uses TRBV20-1 with TRBJ1-5; D remains unclear. Looked up from germline, CDR1 is DFQATT and CDR2 is SNEGSKA (reference sequence). The CDR3 sequence is 13 residues long. Trimming removed 3 bases from V and 3 bases from J, with 9 bases in between. CDR3 DNA sequence: TGCAGTGCTAGTTCAGATCTCAATCAGCCCCAGCATTTT. Residues: CSASSDLNQPQHF.

This clonotype was observed a single time. The chain is built from TRBV19 and TRBJ1-2; no clear D gene. Germline CDR1 is LNHDA and CDR2 is SQIVND (reference sequence). The V end was cut by 2 bases, the J end by 8 bases, with 6 bases between. The CDR3 contains 11 residues. The CDR3 spells CASSISGGYTF. In DNA form, the CDR3 reads TGTGCCAGTAGTATATCCGGAGGCTACACCTTC.

The table lists this clonotype with many counts. This chain connects TRBV12-3 or TRBV12-4 to TRBJ1-2, with D possibly matching TRBD1 (5 bases). Trimming pared 7 bases from V and 8 bases from J, leaving 23 bases between. The CDR3 has 15 amino acids. The CDR3 coding sequence is TGTGCCAGCATTCAGGGTGCCCGGGACCTTTACGGCTACACCTTC. Residues: CASIQGARDLYGYTF.

This clonotype was counted at least ten times. CDR3 coding DNA: TGTGCCAGCAGTTTGAGGGGGACTAGCAGATCAGATACGCAGTATTTT. The encoded protein is CASSLRGTSRSDTQYF. The gene calls are TRBV28 and TRBJ2-3; 9 bases map to TRBD2. This CDR3 is built from 16 residues. The junction had 8 bases not matched to a gene; V was cut back by 3 bases and J by 4 bases. In germline, CDR1 is MDHEN, CDR2 SYDVKM.

In this sample, this clonotype turned up many times. J is TRBJ1-6 and V is TRBV2; 10 bases are a match to TRBD1. V lost 6 bases to trimming and J lost 0 bases; unmatched junction nucleotides: 8. Germline V lookup: CDR1 SNHLY, CDR2 FYNNEI. This CDR3 spans 18 amino acids. The CDR3 protein is CASRPGQGLISYNSPLHF. The CDR3 coding sequence is TGTGCCAGCAGACCGGGACAGGGGCTCATCTCCTATAATTCACCCCTCCACTTT.

This clonotype was seen at least ten times. The rearrangement joins TRBV7-9 to TRBJ2-7; the match to TRBD1 covers 8 bases. CDR1 and CDR2 (germline): SEHNR, FQNEAQ (reference sequence). The J segment lost 9 bases and the V segment lost 4 bases, leaving 5 bases of the junction unmatched. This CDR3 is built from 12 residues. The CDR3 bases are TGTGCCAGCAGCTCCGGACAGGGAGGGCAGTACTTC. Encoded protein: CASSSGQGGQYF.

This clonotype has ten or more counts. V is TRBV6-5 and J is TRBJ2-7; either TRBD1 or TRBD2 may supply D (5 bases each). Trimming left V 2 bases short and J 2 bases short, with 13 bases between. The CDR3 has 15 residues. The V gene's germline CDR1 is MNHEY and CDR2 SVGAGI. The CDR3 is CASSYLRGVAYEQYF. CDR3 DNA: TGTGCCAGCAGTTACCTGAGGGGCGTCGCCTACGAGCAGTACTTC.

The sample holds many counts of this clonotype. The J gene is TRBJ1-2, the V gene TRBV27, with 9 bases that match TRBD1. Germline V gene data show CDR1 as MNHEY and CDR2 as SMNVEV (reference sequence). This CDR3 contains 15 residues. Losses at the gene ends were 5 bases for V and 6 bases for J; bases not matched to a gene: 10. Written as DNA, the CDR3 is TGTGCCAGCAGTCCCTACAGGGGGCAAAGAGATGGCTACACCTTC. Residues: CASSPYRGQRDGYTF.

This clonotype was found many times. The V and J genes are TRBV5-1 and TRBJ2-5, with D possibly TRBD1 on 6 matching bases. V was clipped by 2 bases and J by 1 base, with 9 bases between them. The CDR3 runs 14 residues. Looked up from germline, CDR1 is SGHRS and CDR2 is YFSETQ. The CDR3 DNA reads TGCGCCAGCAGCTTCACAGGGCGCCAAGAGACCCAGTACTTC. The encoded protein is CASSFTGRQETQYF.

This clonotype has at least ten counts. The gene calls are TRBV2 and TRBJ2-7; D may be TRBD1 or TRBD2 (5 bases each). V was clipped by 3 bases and J by 3 bases, with 12 bases between them. Germline-derived CDR1 and CDR2 are SNHLY and FYNNEI. This CDR3 region has 14 residues. The CDR3 DNA is TGTGCCAGCAGTGAGGTCGGGGCTTACTACGAGCAGTACTTC. Translated: CASSEVGAYYEQYF.

This clonotype turned up a few times. This chain uses TRBV24-1 with TRBJ2-6; D is undetermined. This CDR3 is 17 amino acids long. The germline V gene encodes CDR1 KGHDR and CDR2 SFDVKD. With 3 bases removed from V and 0 bases from J, the gap between germline ends came to 11 bases. The CDR3 reads CATSDPIQSSGANVLTF. The CDR3 DNA reads as TGTGCCACCAGTGATCCTATACAGAGCTCTGGGGCCAACGTCCTGACTTTC.

There are many counts of this clonotype. The chain has TRBV12-3 or TRBV12-4 and TRBJ2-5; TRBD2 might be the D (5 bases). There are 15 residues in the CDR3. With 5 bases removed from V and 5 bases from J, the gap between germline ends came to 18 bases. The CDR3 DNA follows: TGTGCCAGCAGTATTCGGGGAAAAAAGGAGGAGACCCAGTACTTC. Encoded protein: CASSIRGKKEETQYF.

This clonotype was seen at least ten times. The chain employs TRBV5-1 and TRBJ2-5, with 7 bases aligning to TRBD2. Germline V gene data show CDR1 as SGHRS and CDR2 as YFSETQ. This CDR3 region has 16 residues. The V gene end was trimmed by 6 bases and the J gene end by 3 bases; junction bases not matched to a gene: 14. The CDR3 DNA reads TGCGCCAGCACCAAATTCCTATCGGGGGGTAAAGAGACCCAGTACTTC. Protein sequence: CASTKFLSGGKETQYF.

In its sample, this clonotype was seen many times. J is TRBJ2-2 and V is TRBV24-1, with 9 bases lining up with TRBD2. CDR3 size: 16 residues. From germline, CDR1 is KGHDR and CDR2 SFDVKD. V lost 3 bases, J lost 6 bases, and 7 bases stayed unmatched. CDR3 sequence: CATSDPASGRSGELFF. The CDR3 DNA reads TGTGCCACCAGTGATCCCGCCAGCGGGAGGTCCGGGGAGCTGTTTTTT.

This clonotype was detected ten times or more. The V and J genes are TRBV15 and TRBJ2-7, with 10 bases identical to TRBD1. Germline values: CDR1 LNHNV, CDR2 YYDKDF (reference sequence). The J segment lost 1 base and the V segment lost 7 bases, leaving 4 bases of the junction unmatched. The CDR3 spans 14 residues. CDR3 region: CATTRDRGSYEQYF. The CDR3 nucleotides read TGTGCCACCACCCGGGACAGGGGTTCCTACGAGCAGTACTTC. Variable domain in full (rest from reference TRBV15 and TRBJ2-7): DAMVIQNPRYQVTQFGKPVTLSCSQTLNHNVMYWYQQKSSQAPKLLFHYYDKDFNNEADTPDNFQSRRPNTSFCFLDIRSPGLGDTAMYLCATTRDRGSYEQYFGPGTRLTVT.

This clonotype appeared many times. CDR3 nucleotide sequence: TGTGCCAGCAGCCAAGTCCCCCCCTCTAGGGGGGGCCAAGAGACCCAGTACTTC. Amino acid sequence: CASSQVPPSRGGQETQYF. This chain uses TRBV3-1 with TRBJ2-5; D perhaps matches TRBD2 (7 bases). V dropped 1 base and J dropped 1 base, with 19 bases sitting between them. CDR3 size: 18 residues. Germline lookup yields CDR1 LGHDT and CDR2 YNNKEL (reference sequence).

This clonotype appeared many times. The rearrangement joins TRBV7-6 to TRBJ1-6; D ambiguous. Trimming pared 4 bases from V and 7 bases from J, leaving 5 bases between. Per germline, CDR1 SGHVS and CDR2 FNYEAQ. The CDR3 is 12 residues long. The CDR3 bases are TGTGCCAGCAGCTCGCAGAATTCACCCCTCCACTTT. It codes for CASSSQNSPLHF.

Ten or more counts support this clonotype. The chain couples TRBV21-1 to TRBJ1-4. TRBV21-1 is a pseudogene segment. CDR3 length: 15 amino acids. The CDR3 loop is CASSKWRLTNEKLFF. As DNA, the CDR3 is TGTGCCAGCAGCAAATGGAGACTGACTAATGAAAAACTGTTTTTT.